Included here is one T cell receptor beta chain sequence, with context. This record comes from a study of blood T cells in healthy people across ages. A second PCR of 7 to 11 cycles used a sample-barcoded 5' primer and a J-beta primer mix. TCRdb called the 5' RACE reads again in MiXCR, with one record for every CDR3 protein. This table holds roughly 1,800,000 distinct CDR3 sequences, about 50% found once. The source material was blood. This sequence originates from a middle-aged woman in good health.

CDR3 residues: CASSLHRGKTNEKLFF. CDR3 DNA: TGTGCCAGCAGCCTTCACAGGGGGAAAACTAATGAAAAACTGTTTTTT. The rearrangement uses TRBV7-2 and TRBJ1-4; 8 bases are shared with TRBD1. The CDR3 length is 16 residues. Germline V gene sequence: CDR1 SGHTA, CDR2 FQGNSA. The ends lost 5 bases at V and 1 base at J; junction bases unmatched: 6.